This is a list of T cell receptor beta chains from one sample in a study of CD8 T cells in ankylosing spondylitis. MiXCR was run by TCRdb on the 5' RACE reads, yielding one entry per CDR3 protein. Of approximately 250,000 distinct CDR3 sequences listed, about 11% were seen once; the top ten hold 2.6%. The sequencing input was blood, either unsorted or a sorted T cell fraction (not recorded which). Receptors were obtained from a male donor with ankylosing spondylitis or in good health (not recorded which). Both conserved end residues are part of each CDR3. D genes are given only for firm matches. Some rows mark clone size as missing; the rest say once, few, many or name a class of expanded clone.

cdr3_nt: TGCGCCAGCAGCCCCGAAGGACCTATCTCTGGAAACACCATATATTTT
cdr3_aa: CASSPEGPISGNTIYF
d_call: NA
j_call: TRBJ1-3
clone_size: many
v_call: TRBV5-1

cdr3_nt: TGTGCCAGCAGCTTAGGGTTGACAGGGAACAATGAGCAGTTCTTC
cdr3_aa: CASSLGLTGNNEQFF
d_call: TRBD1
j_call: TRBJ2-1
clone_size: few
v_call: TRBV11-3

cdr3_nt: TGTGCCAGCACCTCGGGGGGCGCGAGGGGCCAGCCCCAGCATTTT
cdr3_aa: CASTSGGARGQPQHF
d_call: NA
j_call: TRBJ1-5
clone_size: NA
v_call: TRBV12-3/TRBV12-4

cdr3_nt: TGCGCCAGCAGCTTGGTGGGGGGTTTGGCTGAAGCTTTCTTT
cdr3_aa: CASSLVGGLAEAFF
d_call: NA
j_call: TRBJ1-1
clone_size: many
v_call: TRBV5-1

cdr3_nt: TGCGCCAGCAGCGGTGGGGACCCTCTTAATCCCCAGTACTTC
cdr3_aa: CASSGGDPLNPQYF
d_call: NA
j_call: TRBJ2-5
clone_size: many
v_call: TRBV5-1

cdr3_nt: TGTGCCACCAGCAGCTACGACAGAAGCTCTGGGGCCAACGTCCTGACTTTC
cdr3_aa: CATSSYDRSSGANVLTF
d_call: NA
j_call: TRBJ2-6
clone_size: many
v_call: TRBV15

cdr3_nt: TGCGCCAGCAGGGCCACAGCAGATACGCAGTATTTT
cdr3_aa: CASRATADTQYF
d_call: NA
j_call: TRBJ2-3
clone_size: many
v_call: TRBV5-1

cdr3_nt: TGTGCCTCCTGCCAATCGGGACATATTAAAACGAACACCGGGGAGCTGTTTTTT
cdr3_aa: CASCQSGHIKTNTGELFF
d_call: NA
j_call: TRBJ2-2
clone_size: NA
v_call: TRBV3-1

cdr3_nt: TGTGCTTTCCGCCTTGGTCGCACCGATACGCAGTATTTT
cdr3_aa: CAFRLGRTDTQYF
d_call: NA
j_call: TRBJ2-3
clone_size: many
v_call: TRBV2

cdr3_nt: TGTGCCAGCAGCTTAGTTCCGGCTGAAGCTTTCTTT
cdr3_aa: CASSLVPAEAFF
d_call: NA
j_call: TRBJ1-1
clone_size: many
v_call: TRBV11-2

cdr3_nt: TGTGCCAGCACCACCCTCAAGGGGGCAAGTGAAAAACTGTTTTTT
cdr3_aa: CASTTLKGASEKLFF
d_call: TRBD1
j_call: TRBJ1-4
clone_size: many
v_call: TRBV13

cdr3_nt: TGCAGTGCTGGCTCAAGCGGGACAGGAAGCTACGAGCAGTACTTC
cdr3_aa: CSAGSSGTGSYEQYF
d_call: NA
j_call: TRBJ2-7
clone_size: many
v_call: TRBV20-1

cdr3_nt: TGTGCCAGCAGCTTCACTAGCGGGAGAACCGGGGAGCTGTTTTTT
cdr3_aa: CASSFTSGRTGELFF
d_call: TRBD2
j_call: TRBJ2-2
clone_size: many
v_call: TRBV7-2

cdr3_nt: TGCGCCAGCAGCTTGACAGGGGTAAATTCACCCCTCCACTTT
cdr3_aa: CASSLTGVNSPLHF
d_call: TRBD1
j_call: TRBJ1-6
clone_size: many
v_call: TRBV5-1

cdr3_nt: TGTGCCAGCAGCTTTACCGGGACAGCCGAGTACTTC
cdr3_aa: CASSFTGTAEYF
d_call: TRBD1
j_call: TRBJ2-7
clone_size: many
v_call: TRBV5-5

cdr3_nt: TGCAGTGCTAGAGATCTATACGGACCGATCAATCAGCCCCAGCATTTT
cdr3_aa: CSARDLYGPINQPQHF
d_call: NA
j_call: TRBJ1-5
clone_size: many
v_call: TRBV20-1

cdr3_nt: TGTGCCAGCACTGCGGACAGGGCCACAGATACGCAGTATTTT
cdr3_aa: CASTADRATDTQYF
d_call: TRBD1
j_call: TRBJ2-3
clone_size: many
v_call: TRBV2

cdr3_nt: TGTGCCAGCGGGGTCCAAGAGACCCAGTACTTC
cdr3_aa: CASGVQETQYF
d_call: NA
j_call: TRBJ2-5
clone_size: NA
v_call: TRBV3-1

cdr3_nt: TGCAGTGCAGTTAAAGGACAGGCGAACACTGAAGCTTTCTTT
cdr3_aa: CSAVKGQANTEAFF
d_call: TRBD1
j_call: TRBJ1-1
clone_size: many
v_call: TRBV20-1

cdr3_nt: TGTGCCAGCAGCAAAGATAACAAATCCTACGAGCAGTACTTC
cdr3_aa: CASSKDNKSYEQYF
d_call: NA
j_call: TRBJ2-7
clone_size: NA
v_call: TRBV21-1

cdr3_nt: TGCGCCAGCAGCTTGGAGGGCTATGGCTACACCTTC
cdr3_aa: CASSLEGYGYTF
d_call: NA
j_call: TRBJ1-2
clone_size: many
v_call: TRBV5-1

cdr3_nt: TGTGCTAGTGCCCTCACAGATACGCAGTATTTT
cdr3_aa: CASALTDTQYF
d_call: NA
j_call: TRBJ2-3
clone_size: many
v_call: TRBV12-5